The sequence of this TCR beta chain was determined in a study of CD8 T cells in Susac syndrome. Study-level points and caveats: The study admitted that it had a relatively small number of individuals in its TCR sequencing and HLA analysis.

Per the germline V gene, CDR1 is SGHRS and CDR2 is YFSETQ. This CDR3 is built from 18 residues. V lost 4 bases to trimming and J lost 6 bases; unmatched junction nucleotides: 14. TCR beta sequencing covered blood CD8+ and CD4+ T cells. In contrast to the negatively isolated CD8+ and CD4+ T cells, TEMRA cells were FACS-enriched. About this clonotype itself: Its antigen is not identified.

RNA, at about 0.45 to 1 ug, was reverse transcribed with random hexamers. A multiplex approach, immunoSEQ multiplex PCR, amplified TCR beta CDR3 across 54 Vbeta and 13 Jbeta. TCRdb ran MiXCR on the immunoSEQ multiplex PCR reads and lists one entry per CDR3 protein. The sample has roughly 400,000 distinct CDR3 sequences; around 85% are singletons. The chain employs TRBV5-1 and TRBJ2-1; 12 bases are shared with TRBD2. The TCR originated in a human donor with multiple sclerosis. The sample comprised CD8+ T cells from PBMCs. The CDR3 sequence: CASSPRLAGVIWGNEQFF. The CDR3 nucleotides read TGCGCCAGCAGCCCTAGACTAGCGGGAGTCATTTGGGGCAATGAGCAGTTCTTC.